This T cell receptor (beta chain) was recorded in a study of control samples from healthy donors and cancer patients. This clone was detected once. The V gene's germline CDR1 is LNHDA and CDR2 SQIVND (reference sequence). The CDR3 covers 14 residues. V shed 2 bases, J shed 5 bases, and the junction held 4 bases outside the gene matches. The method was immunoSEQ multiplex PCR; TCRdb's version includes in-frame clones alone and lacks a portion of them. The profile shows 95,000 to 150,000 clones, more than 85% of them singletons. This sequence joins TRBV19 and TRBJ1-2; 8 nucleotides line up with TRBD1. This clonotype originated in a woman between 18 and 29 years old in good health. The material sequenced was blood. CDR3 region: CASSILDREYGYTF. DNA of the CDR3: TGTGCCAGTAGTATACTGGACAGGGAGTATGGCTACACCTTC.